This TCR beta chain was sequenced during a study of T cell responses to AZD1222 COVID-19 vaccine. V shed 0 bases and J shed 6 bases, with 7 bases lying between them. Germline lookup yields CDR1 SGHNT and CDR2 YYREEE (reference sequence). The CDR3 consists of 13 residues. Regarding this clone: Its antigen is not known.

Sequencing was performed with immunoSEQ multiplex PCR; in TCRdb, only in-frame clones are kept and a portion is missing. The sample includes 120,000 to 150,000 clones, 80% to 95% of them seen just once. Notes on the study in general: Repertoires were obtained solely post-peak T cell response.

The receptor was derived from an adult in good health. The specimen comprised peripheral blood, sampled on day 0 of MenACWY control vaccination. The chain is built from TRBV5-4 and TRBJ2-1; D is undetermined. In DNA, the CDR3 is TGTGCCAGCAGCTTGGTAGGAGCCAATGAGCAGTTCTTC. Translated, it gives CASSLVGANEQFF.